In its sample, the clone carrying this T cell receptor beta chain was seen once. The antigen remains undetermined. This entry comes from a study of identifying expanded T cells in peripheral blood. Regarding the study as a whole: Roughly two-week clone count variance significantly increased as total template count grew. Technical replicates showed roughly 1.2 changed clones; two weeks approximately 15; four weeks 19.

Collection occurred without any documented infections or immune events in donors. Profiling relied on immunoSEQ multiplex PCR, and the TCRdb table lists in-frame clones only, not all of them. The table shows under 85,000 clones, with around 84% occurring only once. V dropped 5 bases and J dropped 2 bases, with 16 bases sitting between them. The CDR3 spans 16 residues. The germline V gene encodes CDR1 SGHAT and CDR2 FQNNGV. This TCR was recovered from a person between 18 and 75 years old in good health. Sample: blood. The J gene is TRBJ2-4, the V gene TRBV11-2, with D maybe TRBD1 (6 bases). The CDR3 bases are TGTGCCAGCAGCGAACAGGGAAGGGGCTCCAAAAACATTCAGTACTTC. Its protein is CASSEQGRGSKNIQYF.